Below are 16 T cell receptor beta chains sequenced from a single sample in a study of regulatory T cells in long-lasting Graves disease. Investigators prepared the TCR beta libraries by applying iRepertoire HTBI primers and Arm-PCR of CDR3 regions. TCRdb re-derived calls from the multiplex PCR reads in MiXCR, one entry per CDR3 protein. The sample has 650,000 to 700,000 distinct CDR3 sequences; around 30% are singletons. The time point is: persistent/refractory GD, antithyroid drugs over 5 years with positive TRAb. The TCR library was made from RNA that had been extracted from PBMCs in TRIzol. Sequencing was performed on peripheral blood mononuclear cells (PBMCs), taken when the disease was refractory, from a patient treated with antithyroid drugs. These receptors originate from a female donor with Graves disease.

The chain combines TRBV20-1 with TRBJ1-1, with D hard to call. From germline, CDR1 is DFQATT and CDR2 SNEGSKA (reference sequence). The CDR3 contains 12 residues. Trimming shortened V by 5 bases and J by 2 bases, and 9 bases separated the two germline ends. CDR3 sequence: CSAYYGNTEAFF. CDR3 DNA sequence: TGCAGTGCTTATTATGGAAACACTGAAGCTTTCTTT.

The CDR3 DNA is TGTGCCAGCAGCTCCCGGGACGGGGCAGGAGATGGCTACACCTTC. This codes for CASSSRDGAGDGYTF. The V and J genes are TRBV7-9 and TRBJ1-2, with TRBD1 as a possible D gene (5 bases). The CDR3 totals 15 residues. Germline CDR1 is SEHNR and CDR2 is FQNEAQ (reference sequence). Trimming removed 4 bases from V and 6 bases from J, with 18 bases in between.

This clonotype has ten or more counts. The chain employs TRBV27 and TRBJ1-6; D might be TRBD1 (6 bases). The V end lost 6 bases, the J end lost 4 bases, and 13 bases lay between the germline ends. The CDR3 has 15 residues. CDR1 MNHEY and CDR2 SMNVEV come from the germline V gene (reference sequence). CDR3 loop: CASSETGHYNSPLHF. CDR3 nucleotide sequence: TGTGCCAGCAGCGAAACGGGACATTATAATTCACCCCTCCACTTT.

This clonotype turned up a few times. The genes are TRBV12-3 or TRBV12-4 and TRBJ2-7, with TRBD2 matching 14 bases. Trimming took 5 bases from V and 0 from J; bases not matched to a gene: 6. This CDR3 region has 17 residues. This chain's CDR3 is CASSPGTSGSGSYEQYF. The CDR3 coding sequence is TGTGCCAGCAGTCCTGGGACTAGCGGGAGTGGCTCCTACGAGCAGTACTTC.

The CDR3 protein is CASSSGTGVSEQYF. The CDR3 bases are TGCGCCAGCAGCTCCGGGACAGGAGTAAGTGAGCAGTACTTC. The chain is built from TRBV5-1 and TRBJ2-7; 8 bases are a match to TRBD1. V trimming: 3 bases; J trimming: 7 bases; junction bases outside the gene matches: 9. Germline V gene lookup returns CDR1 SGHRS and CDR2 YFSETQ. This CDR3 region has 14 residues.

This clonotype was observed many times. This CDR3 is CASSSQGGDNQPQHF. Here the CDR3 DNA reads TGTGCCAGCAGTAGCCAGGGGGGTGACAATCAGCCCCAGCATTTT. The chain carries TRBV2 and TRBJ1-5; 7 positions match TRBD1. Germline values: CDR1 SNHLY, CDR2 FYNNEI. This CDR3 region has 15 residues. With 5 bases clipped from V and 3 bases from J, the junction kept 7 bases outside the gene matches.

This clonotype was counted a few times. V gene TRBV7-9 combines with J gene TRBJ1-2; D gene unclear. V was shortened by 1 base and J by 6 bases, with 9 bases between the two germline ends. The CDR3 contains 13 residues. Germline V lookup: CDR1 SEHNR, CDR2 FQNEAQ (reference sequence). DNA of the CDR3: TGTGCCAGCAGCTTAGTAAATAGAGATGGCTACACCTTC. The encoded protein is CASSLVNRDGYTF.

This clonotype was seen more than once but under ten times. The chain's CDR3 is CASSVQGARETQYF. The CDR3 bases are TGTGCCAGCAGTGTGCAGGGCGCCAGGGAGACCCAGTACTTC. The V call is TRBV2, the J call TRBJ2-5; possible D gene TRBD1, 5 bases. Germline CDR1 is SNHLY and CDR2 is FYNNEI. CDR3 length: 14 residues. V was clipped by 4 bases and J by 5 bases, with 14 bases between them.

This clonotype was recorded at least ten times. The V call is TRBV6-6, the J call TRBJ1-1, with D possibly matching TRBD1 (5 bases). The V and J ends lost 3 bases and 4 bases respectively, with 15 bases between them. This CDR3 has 15 amino acids. The germline CDR1 and CDR2 sequences are MNHNY and SVGAGI (reference sequence). The CDR3 is CASSYTDSMSTEAFF. CDR3 DNA: TGTGCCAGCAGTTATACCGACAGCATGAGCACTGAAGCTTTCTTT.

The V and J genes are TRBV6-1 and TRBJ2-5, with D possibly being TRBD1 (5 bases). V was trimmed by 6 bases and J by 2 bases, leaving 19 bases between them. Germline loops: CDR1 MNHNS, CDR2 SASEGT. This CDR3 is 16 amino acids long. CDR3 residues: CASRRPTVTGQETQYF. CDR3 bases: TGTGCCAGCAGACGCCCGACAGTCACTGGGCAAGAGACCCAGTACTTC.

This sequence joins TRBV15 and TRBJ1-1; D is unresolved. This CDR3 is built from 15 residues. V dropped 0 bases and J dropped 6 bases, with 14 bases sitting between them. From germline, CDR1 is LNHNV and CDR2 YYDKDF (reference sequence). The CDR3: CATSRDPAGGPEAFF. The CDR3 DNA sequence: TGTGCCACCAGCAGAGATCCGGCAGGCGGACCTGAAGCTTTCTTT.

The chain employs TRBV10-3 and TRBJ1-1; possible D gene TRBD1, 6 bases. Per the germline V gene, CDR1 is ENHRY and CDR2 is SYGVKD. The CDR3 covers 13 residues. Trimming took off 6 bases at V and 4 bases at J, with 12 bases between the two ends. DNA for the CDR3: TGTGCCATCAGCAGGGGTGGAACCACTGAAGCTTTCTTT. Encoded protein: CAISRGGTTEAFF.

The V and J genes are TRBV3-1 and TRBJ1-1; D gene unclear. The CDR3 runs 15 residues. CDR1 is LGHDT and CDR2 is YNNKEL in the germline V gene (reference sequence). The germline V and J ends were trimmed by 3 bases and 0 bases, with 11 bases remaining between them. The CDR3 region has the DNA TGTGCCAGCAGCCAGTGGGCGGGTATGAACACTGAAGCTTTCTTT. It is translated as CASSQWAGMNTEAFF.

CDR3 amino acids: CSVESRTRKGAYEQYF. The CDR3 coding sequence is TGCAGCGTCGAGTCTCGGACTCGAAAAGGGGCCTACGAGCAGTACTTC. The chain has TRBV29-1 and TRBJ2-7, with D possibly called TRBD1 or TRBD2 (5 bases each). The CDR3 contains 16 residues. V lost 6 bases and J lost 2, with 23 bases in between. Germline V lookup: CDR1 SQVTM, CDR2 ANQGSEA.

J is TRBJ2-4 and V is TRBV6-1; no definite D call. The CDR3 covers 14 residues. V was trimmed by 8 bases and J by 0 bases, leaving 11 bases between them. Germline lookup yields CDR1 MNHNS and CDR2 SASEGT. CDR3 bases: TGTGCCAGCTCCACTTTTATAGCCAAAAACATTCAGTACTTC. This encodes CASSTFIAKNIQYF.

The V and J genes are TRBV19 and TRBJ1-1, with 8 bases aligning to TRBD1. After removal of 6 bases from V and 4 bases from J, the junction contained 10 bases not matched to a gene. CDR1 and CDR2 (germline): LNHDA, SQIVND (reference sequence). CDR3 length: 15 residues. This CDR3 is CASSNGQGAPTEAFF. CDR3 bases: TGTGCCAGTAGCAACGGACAGGGTGCCCCCACTGAAGCTTTCTTT.